These T cell receptor beta chains were read from a single sample in a study of blood T cell repertoires in COVID-19. Clones were read by immunoSEQ multiplex PCR, and TCRdb kept only the in-frame ones, dropping some. The data show about 77,000 clones, with about 80% seen just once and 4% to 6% held by the top ten. Sequencing used peripheral blood. These TCRs come from a woman between 65 and 79 years old with acute or convalescent COVID-19. Both conserved end residues are part of each CDR3. Each record gives: J gene, CDR3 length, D gene, V gene, CDR3 protein. A D gene is named only where the DNA matches it firmly.

TRBJ2-7 | 15 | TRBD1 | TRBV5-4 | CASSSGGDSLSEQYF
TRBJ2-7 | 14 | NA | TRBV6-2/TRBV6-3 | CASSYFPNLYEQYF
TRBJ1-1 | 15 | NA | TRBV15 | CATSTTGQGSTEAFF
TRBJ1-2 | 15 | TRBD1 | TRBV29-1 | CSAPLRGPDPNGYTF
TRBJ1-5 | 14 | NA | TRBV10-2 | CASREGGSNQPQHF
TRBJ2-7 | 13 | NA | TRBV14 | CASSQQRVDEQYF
TRBJ2-1 | 15 | TRBD2 | TRBV6-1 | CASSEMLAGYNEQFF
TRBJ2-2 | 14 | TRBD1 | TRBV5-6 | CASSFGQGVGELFF
TRBJ1-1 | 12 | NA | TRBV20-1 | CSASKGSTEAFF
TRBJ1-1 | 15 | NA | TRBV14 | CASSPRTYWNTEAFF
TRBJ1-2 | 13 | TRBD1 | TRBV7-2 | CASSRGQGVGYTF
TRBJ1-1 | 14 | NA | TRBV29-1 | CSVDGGDMNTEAFF
TRBJ1-3 | 14 | NA | TRBV6-5 | CASSYSGQGNTIYF
TRBJ2-1 | 14 | NA | TRBV7-9 | CASSRDSSYNEQFF
TRBJ2-1 | 15 | TRBD2 | TRBV9 | CASSESLAGTYEQFF
TRBJ1-4 | 16 | NA | TRBV7-6 | CASSIEYTSANEKLFF
TRBJ2-5 | 15 | NA | TRBV7-7 | CASSLGGHTQETQYF
TRBJ1-1 | 14 | TRBD1 | TRBV27 | CASRHRGRATEAFF
TRBJ1-3 | 16 | TRBD1 | TRBV9 | CASSPGQGARVGTIYF
TRBJ2-2 | 18 | TRBD2 | TRBV6-2/TRBV6-3 | CASSFTVSGGPRTGELFF
TRBJ2-3 | 19 | TRBD2 | TRBV4-3 | CASSQEWGVGGGRTDTQYF
TRBJ1-5 | 15 | NA | TRBV6-6 | CASSFMRVGGQPQHF
TRBJ1-4 | 14 | NA | TRBV6-5 | CASRTGLYNEKLFF
TRBJ1-5 | 18 | TRBD1 | TRBV7-6 | CASSQRTGNLYSNQPQHF
TRBJ1-4 | 15 | TRBD1 | TRBV6-2/TRBV6-3 | CASSSPGQGPEKLFF
TRBJ2-3 | 15 | NA | TRBV6-2/TRBV6-3 | CASSYSGVNPDTQYF
TRBJ2-7 | 16 | NA | TRBV5-4 | CASSPQHGARDFGQYF
TRBJ2-7 | 15 | NA | TRBV3-1/TRBV3-2 | CASSLRRSSNYEQYF
TRBJ2-1 | 15 | TRBD2 | TRBV6-5 | CASSYSSGARNEQFF
TRBJ2-5 | 16 | TRBD2 | TRBV5-1 | CASSQSGGRAIETQYF
TRBJ2-2 | 14 | TRBD1 | TRBV19 | CASSRDRNTGELFF
TRBJ1-5 | 15 | TRBD1 | TRBV24-1 | CATSDPRGAPQPQHF
TRBJ2-2 | 14 | NA | TRBV6-5 | CASRLSGITGELFF
TRBJ2-2 | 15 | TRBD1 | TRBV7-6 | CASSFGTGGPGELFF
TRBJ1-1 | 15 | TRBD1 | TRBV5-1 | CASSLLGGWDSEAFF
TRBJ2-3 | 14 | NA | TRBV21-1 | CASSPLAGTDTQYF
TRBJ1-3 | 16 | NA | TRBV4-3 | CASSPGAGGIGNTIYF
TRBJ2-1 | 16 | NA | TRBV2 | CASSDRGGGSYNEQFF
TRBJ1-2 | 13 | NA | TRBV13 | CASSLGIGEGYTF
TRBJ1-1 | 13 | NA | TRBV4-3 | CASSHRTDTEAFF